Below are 22 T cell receptor beta chains sequenced from a single sample in a study of blood T cell repertoires in COVID-19. Assay used: immunoSEQ multiplex PCR; TCRdb lists only in-frame clones, some missing. The sample has 210,000 or so clones, about 91% seen once. Specimen: peripheral blood. The source of these receptors is a woman aged 40-49 years with acute or convalescent COVID-19.

The V call is TRBV5-1, the J call TRBJ1-1; 7 positions match TRBD1. The junction had 6 bases not matched to a gene; V was cut back by 3 bases and J by 1 base. Germline CDR1 SGHRS, CDR2 YFSETQ. CDR3 size: 15 residues. CDR3 sequence: CASSSGQASNTEAFF. The CDR3 DNA is TGCGCCAGCAGCTCAGGACAGGCGTCGAACACTGAAGCTTTCTTT.

This clone was seen a handful of times. This chain links TRBV27 with TRBJ2-2, with D hard to call. Germline CDR1 reads MNHEY; CDR2 reads SMNVEV (reference sequence). This CDR3 has 17 amino acids. V was cut by 1 base and J by 3 bases, with 15 bases left in between. CDR3 amino acids: CASSLFALHAYTGELFF. In nucleotides, the CDR3 is TGTGCCAGCAGTTTATTCGCGTTGCACGCCTACACCGGGGAGCTGTTTTTT.

The chain joins TRBV5-8 to TRBJ2-1; no clear D gene. The length of the CDR3 is 15 residues. Trimming left V 2 bases short and J 4 bases short, with 13 bases between. Germline V gene data show CDR1 as SGHTS and CDR2 as YDEGEE. The CDR3 loop is CASSLGPRPYNEQFF. The CDR3 DNA reads as TGTGCCAGCAGCTTAGGCCCCAGGCCATACAATGAGCAGTTCTTC.

The sample holds one count of this clone. This chain links TRBV11-2 with TRBJ2-6, with D possibly matching TRBD2 (7 bases). V lost 5 bases, J lost 2 bases, and 16 bases lay in between. From germline, CDR1 is SGHAT and CDR2 FQNNGV. This CDR3 comprises 17 residues. This chain's CDR3 is CASSRVSGGAGANVLTF. CDR3 coding DNA: TGTGCCAGCAGCCGCGTCTCGGGGGGCGCTGGGGCCAACGTCCTGACTTTC.

V usage is TRBV24-1 and J usage is TRBJ1-5; D remains ambiguous. Germline V gives CDR1 KGHDR, CDR2 SFDVKD. The V end lost 2 bases, the J end lost 2 bases, and 12 bases lay between the germline ends. There are 16 residues in the CDR3. The CDR3, as DNA: TGTGCCACCAGTGATTCAGGCGGGGTTGGCAATCAGCCCCAGCATTTT. This encodes CATSDSGGVGNQPQHF.

The chain recombines TRBV28 with TRBJ1-2, with a tentative D call TRBD1 (6 bases). There are 14 residues in the CDR3. V was clipped by 3 bases and J by 4 bases, with 12 bases between them. Germline lookup yields CDR1 MDHEN and CDR2 SYDVKM. The CDR3 reads CASSLTGPTYGYTF. CDR3 nucleotide sequence: TGTGCCAGCAGTTTGACAGGACCTACCTATGGCTACACCTTC.

This chain links TRBV5-6 with TRBJ1-5, with 7 bases that match TRBD1. The V gene's germline CDR1 is SGHDT and CDR2 YYEEEE. V was clipped by 4 bases and J by 6 bases; unmatched bases: 10. This CDR3 comprises 15 residues. The chain's CDR3 is CASSLTGRVGQPQHF. The DNA for the CDR3 is TGTGCCAGCAGCCTGACAGGGCGGGTAGGTCAGCCCCAGCATTTT. Together with reference TRBV5-6 and TRBJ1-5, the CDR3 gives the full variable domain: DAGVTQSPTHLIKTRGQQVTLRCSPKSGHDTVSWYQQALGQGPQFIFQYYEEEERQRGNFPDRFSGHQFPNYSSELNVNALLLGDSALYLCASSLTGRVGQPQHFGDGTRLSIL.

This chain links TRBV2 with TRBJ1-2; D perhaps matches TRBD1 (6 bases). There are 15 residues in the CDR3. CDR1 SNHLY and CDR2 FYNNEI come from the germline V gene. Deletions cut 2 bases from V and 4 bases from J, with 14 bases between. The CDR3: CASSERATGFYGYTF. The CDR3 coding sequence is TGTGCCAGCAGTGAACGGGCGACAGGATTCTATGGCTACACCTTC.

This clone was seen only once. Other nucleotide sequences in the sample specify the same CDR3. CDR3 sequence (DNA): TGTGCCAGCAGTGAACTAGCGGGGGGGTCGGATACGCAGTATTTT. Residues: CASSELAGGSDTQYF. The gene calls are TRBV6-1 and TRBJ2-3; 12 bases align to TRBD2. Germline assignment: CDR1 MNHNS and CDR2 SASEGT. CDR3 size: 15 residues. V shed 2 bases, J shed 6 bases, and the junction held 3 bases outside the gene matches.

This sequence joins TRBV11-2 and TRBJ1-2, with D maybe TRBD1 (6 bases). This CDR3 comprises 18 residues. Trimming stripped 5 bases from V and 2 bases from J, with 24 bases between. Germline CDR1 is SGHAT and CDR2 is FQNNGV. The CDR3 bases are TGTGCCAGCAGCAAAGCCCTCCTTCAGGGGCCCACCAACTATGGCTACACCTTC. It specifies CASSKALLQGPTNYGYTF. Filled out from reference TRBV11-2 and TRBJ1-2, the complete variable domain reads EAGVAQSPRYKIIEKRQSVAFWCNPISGHATLYWYQQILGQGPKLLIQFQNNGVVDDSQLPKDRFSAERLKGVDSTLKIQPAKLEDSAVYLCASSKALLQGPTNYGYTFGSGTRLTVV.

The rearrangement joins TRBV4-1 to TRBJ1-2; D remains ambiguous. Germline CDR1 is MGHRA and CDR2 is YSYEKL. V gave up 1 base and J gave up 3 bases, with 6 bases separating them. The CDR3 contains 13 residues. CDR3 protein: CASSQGLDYGYTF. The CDR3 DNA is TGCGCCAGCAGCCAAGGGCTAGACTATGGCTACACCTTC.

This chain connects TRBV7-9 to TRBJ2-7; TRBD1 matches at 8 bases. Trimming at V came to 5 bases and at J to 3 bases, leaving 6 bases not matched to a gene. The CDR3 is made up of 14 amino acids. Germline V gene sequence: CDR1 SEHNR, CDR2 FQNEAQ (reference sequence). The CDR3 DNA is TGTGCCAGCAGCCTCCGGACAGGGCTCTACGAGCAGTACGTC. This sequence encodes CASSLRTGLYEQYV.

This chain uses TRBV7-9 with TRBJ1-1; 7 nucleotides agree with TRBD1. This CDR3 spans 14 amino acids. V lost 1 base to trimming and J lost 1 base; unmatched junction nucleotides: 0. CDR1 SEHNR and CDR2 FQNEAQ come from the germline V gene (reference sequence). The chain's CDR3 is CASSLGTGNTEAFF. CDR3 DNA sequence: TGTGCCAGCAGCTTAGGGACAGGGAACACTGAAGCTTTCTTT.

The chain links TRBV9 to TRBJ2-1; 9 bases are a match to TRBD2. In germline, CDR1 is SGDLS, CDR2 YYNGEE. CDR3 length: 18 residues. V gave up 1 base and J gave up 6 bases; unmatched junction bases: 14. CDR3 nucleotide sequence: TGTGCCAGCAGCGTACGTCCCGGCGGGGGGGCCGCGGGCAATGAGCAGTTCTTC. Translation gives CASSVRPGGGAAGNEQFF.

The chain employs TRBV6-5 and TRBJ1-6, with 7 bases that match TRBD1. CDR3 length equals 14 residues. V shed 6 bases and J 5 bases; nucleotides not matched to a gene: 4. CDR1 and CDR2 from the germline V gene are MNHEY and SVGAGI. The DNA for the CDR3 is TGTGCCAGCAGAGCCGACAGGGATAATTCACCCCTCCACTTT. As protein: CASRADRDNSPLHF.

The chain is built from TRBV5-4 and TRBJ1-4; D may be TRBD1 (5 bases). CDR1 and CDR2 from the germline V gene are SGHNT and YYREEE (reference sequence). Trimming took 4 bases from V and 3 from J, leaving 10 bases between them. The length of the CDR3 is 14 residues. In nucleotides, the CDR3 is TGTGCCAGCAGCCCGACAGCTTCTAATGAAAAACTGTTTTTT. Translation: CASSPTASNEKLFF.

This clone was counted between two and nine times. J is TRBJ2-3 and V is TRBV4-1; D ambiguous. CDR3 size: 15 residues. CDR1 is MGHRA and CDR2 is YSYEKL in the germline V gene. V shed 0 bases and J shed 5 bases, with 12 bases lying between them. In DNA form, the CDR3 reads TGCGCCAGCAGCCAAGAGTTGGTCGCCAGAGATACGCAGTATTTT. It codes for CASSQELVARDTQYF.

The chain joins TRBV5-1 to TRBJ2-5; D might be TRBD1 (6 bases). Between the trimmed V and J ends, which lost 3 bases and 3 bases, there was a span of 18 bases. The CDR3 is 16 amino acids. The germline gives CDR1 SGHRS, CDR2 YFSETQ. CDR3: CASSSPRGQRKETQYF. In DNA form, the CDR3 reads TGCGCCAGCAGCTCGCCCCGCGGACAGAGAAAAGAGACCCAGTACTTC.

The genes are TRBV10-3 and TRBJ2-5; weak D call: TRBD2 (7 bases). Germline V gives CDR1 ENHRY, CDR2 SYGVKD. This CDR3 has 15 residues. The V gene lost 10 bases and the J gene lost 5 bases, with 23 bases spanning the gap. The CDR3: CATDRGRGAGETQYF. DNA for the CDR3: TGTGCCACCGACCGGGGACGGGGGGCGGGGGAGACCCAGTACTTC.

J is TRBJ1-4 and V is TRBV6-5, with D uncertain. The CDR3 loop spans 14 amino acids. The germline CDR1 and CDR2 sequences are MNHEY and SVGAGI. The V and J ends lost 0 bases and 11 bases respectively, with 13 bases between them. Written as DNA, the CDR3 is TGTGCCAGCAGTTACTCGAATCGGGGTTGGAAACTGTTTTTT. As protein: CASSYSNRGWKLFF.

The V gene is TRBV15, the J gene TRBJ2-1; 10 positions match TRBD2. Germline CDR1 is LNHNV and CDR2 is YYDKDF (reference sequence). The CDR3 runs 14 residues. V lost 2 bases and J lost 8; bases outside the gene matches: 3. The CDR3 DNA reads as TGTGCCACCAGCAGACTAGCGGGGGTGGATGAGCAGTTCTTC. It translates to CATSRLAGVDEQFF.

This sequence joins TRBV10-3 and TRBJ2-3, with 12 bases aligning to TRBD2. V lost 4 bases to trimming and J lost 1 base; unmatched junction nucleotides: 6. In germline, CDR1 is ENHRY, CDR2 SYGVKD. The CDR3 has 17 residues. CDR3 sequence reads: CAISGTSGDFGTDTQYF. CDR3 sequence (DNA): TGTGCCATCAGTGGGACTAGCGGGGATTTCGGCACAGATACGCAGTATTTT.